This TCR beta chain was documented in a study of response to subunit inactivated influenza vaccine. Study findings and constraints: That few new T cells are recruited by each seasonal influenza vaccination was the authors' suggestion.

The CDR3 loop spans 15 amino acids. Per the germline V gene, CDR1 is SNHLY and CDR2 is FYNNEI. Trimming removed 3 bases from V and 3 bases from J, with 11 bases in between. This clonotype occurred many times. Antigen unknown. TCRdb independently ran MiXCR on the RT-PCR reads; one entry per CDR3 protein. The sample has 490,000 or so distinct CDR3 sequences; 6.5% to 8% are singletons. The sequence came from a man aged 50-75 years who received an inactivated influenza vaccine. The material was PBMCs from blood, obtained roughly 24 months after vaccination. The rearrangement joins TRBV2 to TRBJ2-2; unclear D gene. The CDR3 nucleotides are TGTGCCAGCAGTGAGTCGCTGGCTGACACCGGGGAGCTGTTTTTT. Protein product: CASSESLADTGELFF.